This entry describes one T cell receptor beta chain. The antigen is unknown. CDR1 is MGHDK and CDR2 is SYGVNS in the germline V gene. V lost 1 base and J lost 7, with 13 bases in between. This CDR3 is 14 amino acids long. The sample comes from a study of T cell clonotyping in hematopoietic cell transplantation. Study-level results: Graft donor and pretransplant recipient Inverse Simpson Index values predicted broader posttransplant TCR diversity.

Profiling relied on immunoSEQ multiplex PCR, and the TCRdb table lists in-frame clones only, not all of them. The sample holds around 15,000 clones, 93% seen once. Described time point: recipient sample about 28 days before transplant, after cytoreduction. This receptor was identified in a man aged 18 to 29 with biphenotypic leukemia. Some clones in this sample may be carry-over from other donors' samples. The V gene is TRBV25-1, the J gene TRBJ1-1; no definite D call. Sequencing used peripheral blood mononuclear cells, obtained before stem cell transplant. CDR3 sequence (DNA): TGTGCCAGCAGTGAATCGAGAGGAGGATATGAAGCTTTCTTT. Protein product: CASSESRGGYEAFF.